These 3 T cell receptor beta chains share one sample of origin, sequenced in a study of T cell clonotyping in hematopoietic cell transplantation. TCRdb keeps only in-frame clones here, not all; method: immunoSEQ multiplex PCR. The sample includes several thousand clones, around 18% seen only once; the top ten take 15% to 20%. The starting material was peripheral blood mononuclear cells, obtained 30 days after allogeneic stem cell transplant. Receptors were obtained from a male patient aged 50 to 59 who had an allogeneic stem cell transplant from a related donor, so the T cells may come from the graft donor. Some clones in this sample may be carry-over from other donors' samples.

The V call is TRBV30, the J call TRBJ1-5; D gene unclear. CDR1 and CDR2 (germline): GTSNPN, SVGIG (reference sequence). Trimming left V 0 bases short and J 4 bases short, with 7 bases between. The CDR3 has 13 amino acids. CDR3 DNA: TGTGCCTGGAGTGTTACAGCAAATCAGCCCCAGCATTTT. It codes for CAWSVTANQPQHF.

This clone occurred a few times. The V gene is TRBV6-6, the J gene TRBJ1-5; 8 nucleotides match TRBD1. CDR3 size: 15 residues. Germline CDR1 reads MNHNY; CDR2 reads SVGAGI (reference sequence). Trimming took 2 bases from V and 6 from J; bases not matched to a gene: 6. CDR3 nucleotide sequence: TGTGCCAGCAGTTACAGTCAGGGGGCGGCTCAGCCCCAGCATTTT. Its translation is CASSYSQGAAQPQHF.

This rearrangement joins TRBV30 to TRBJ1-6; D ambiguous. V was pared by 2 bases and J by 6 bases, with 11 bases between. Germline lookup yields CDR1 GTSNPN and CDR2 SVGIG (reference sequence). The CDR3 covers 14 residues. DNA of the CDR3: TGTGCCTGGAGTCGGGTGGATTTTAATTCACCCCTCCACTTT. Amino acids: CAWSRVDFNSPLHF.